A selection of T cell receptor beta chains follows, all from one sample in a study of vaccination effects on CD4 cells after COVID-19. Produced via immunoSEQ multiplex PCR; TCRdb's table is partial and in-frame only. The table records about 29,000 clones, 60% to 75% of them present only once. Their recognized antigens are unknown. Sequenced here: CD4+ T cells from PBMCs cultured with HCoV-OC43 spike peptides, sampled after COVID-19 vaccination. Receptor source: a human donor who received a COVID-19 vaccine. The conserved cysteine and the conserved F or W are not part of the CDR3 here. Fields, in order: D gene, J gene, V gene, CDR3 protein. The D gene is left open where the match is weak.

>TRBD2|TRBJ2-1|TRBV10-3
AISPGKRGGDNEQF
>NA|TRBJ1-2|TRBV6-5
ASSYSWETNYGYT
>TRBD1|TRBJ1-2|TRBV3-1/TRBV3-2
ASSQAGGAYGYT
>TRBD1|TRBJ1-1|TRBV5-1
ASSSGTGNTEAF
>NA|TRBJ1-2|TRBV27
ASSSNSGLGGYT
>NA|TRBJ2-1|TRBV6-6
ASSRDGQSSYNEQF
>NA|TRBJ1-3|TRBV2
ASSDLRFGISSGNTIY
>TRBD2|TRBJ2-1|TRBV7-6
ASSSGLAGGSDNEQF
>NA|TRBJ1-4|TRBV5-1
ASSLAGTGNEKLF
>TRBD2|TRBJ2-1|TRBV2
ASHRGGLAGDNEQF
>NA|TRBJ1-2|TRBV5-1
ASNLEDLHPYGYT
>TRBD1|TRBJ1-6|TRBV7-9
ASSHKRQGGNSPLH
>TRBD2|TRBJ2-7|TRBV10-3
AIAASGAYEQY
>NA|TRBJ2-1|TRBV7-2
ASSLVLATYNEQF
>TRBD2|TRBJ2-5|TRBV20-1
SASALLAGNQETQY
>NA|TRBJ2-5|TRBV29-1
SVEGQVVETQY
>NA|TRBJ2-5|TRBV14
ASSQGNLGGVSETQY
>NA|TRBJ2-3|TRBV5-1
ASSLEGDTQY
>NA|TRBJ1-1|TRBV27
ASSSGVNTEAF
>TRBD1|TRBJ1-2|TRBV9
ASSPAIRTGSYDGYT
>TRBD1|TRBJ1-4|TRBV5-1
ASSPQGRGQGEKLF
>TRBD1|TRBJ1-1|TRBV6-5
ASSRQGQNTEAF
>TRBD1|TRBJ1-6|TRBV25-1
ASSDPGQINSPLH
>NA|TRBJ1-1|TRBV7-9
ASVLTGSEAF
>NA|TRBJ1-6|TRBV18
ASSPLTGFNSPLH
>NA|TRBJ1-2|TRBV6-5
ASSYDRNYGYT
>NA|TRBJ1-5|TRBV30
AWSVGQNSNQPQH
>NA|TRBJ1-5|TRBV2
ASGAGLSNQPQH
>NA|TRBJ2-7|TRBV6-5
ASSQTRERGYEQY
>NA|TRBJ1-4|TRBV6-5
ASKTGGEKLF
>NA|TRBJ2-2|TRBV5-1
ASSSDSNTGELF
>NA|TRBJ1-2|TRBV3-1/TRBV3-2
ASSHLEGNYGYT
>TRBD2|TRBJ2-7|TRBV18
ASSPPSSGITYEQY
>NA|TRBJ2-7|TRBV9
ASSVDGLYEQY
>NA|TRBJ1-3|TRBV11-2
ASSLGLGSSGNTIY
>NA|TRBJ1-5|TRBV6-6
ASLLDNSNQPQH
>TRBD1|TRBJ1-5|TRBV6-2/TRBV6-3
ASSYRDREADRPQH
>NA|TRBJ2-6|TRBV6-4
ASSEQGGSGANVLT
>NA|TRBJ2-3|TRBV6-5
ASSPSRGTDTQY
>TRBD1|TRBJ1-2|TRBV25-1
ASSDWGTGGLGGYT
>NA|TRBJ1-1|TRBV6-5
ASSYSGVDTEAF
>TRBD1|TRBJ2-7|TRBV5-4
ASSFGGTGTYEQY
>NA|TRBJ1-2|TRBV28
ASSLDTNYGYT
>NA|TRBJ2-7|TRBV18
ASSPTGLVSYEQY
>NA|TRBJ1-1|TRBV19
ASSSSTLVNTEAF
>NA|TRBJ2-3|TRBV5-1
ASSLPSSSNPSTDTQY
>TRBD2|TRBJ2-2|TRBV19
ASSEKLAGAPRTGELF
>NA|TRBJ1-2|TRBV27
ASSFLGESDGYT
>NA|TRBJ1-1|TRBV12-1
ASSLDQGSWNMNTEAF
>NA|TRBJ1-2|TRBV18
ASSLSKAGYT
>NA|TRBJ2-3|TRBV11-1
ASSVSVRGDTQY